This T cell receptor (beta chain) comes out of a study of T cells in Graves' hyperthyroidism and ophthalmopathy. Study as a whole: Once the initial diagnosis was made, peripheral blood was obtained before any treatment.

Patients aged 18 to 65 had newly diagnosed hyperthyroidism lasting under 2 months. Exclusion followed for patients with uncontrolled infection, other autoimmune disease, pregnancy or lactation. Only a few counts were recorded for this clonotype. V lost 3 bases and J lost 0, with 11 bases in between. This CDR3 comprises 15 residues. Germline assignment: CDR1 DFQATT and CDR2 SNEGSKA (reference sequence). TCR beta CDR3 region amplification was performed from RNA transcripts. The study used the HTBI primer set for a first-round RT-PCR of the TCR CDR3. Using its own MiXCR run on the multiplex PCR reads, TCRdb lists one record per CDR3 protein. Among roughly 750,000 distinct CDR3 sequences listed, less than 20% were seen once.

The rearrangement uses TRBV20-1 and TRBJ2-2, with a possible D match to TRBD1 (5 bases). The sequence was obtained from a man aged 18-30 years with Graves' hyperthyroidism. Sequenced material: blood. In DNA, the CDR3 is TGCAGTGCTAGGAGACAGCCTGCGAACACCGGGGAGCTGTTTTTT. Protein: CSARRQPANTGELFF.